This is a list of T cell receptor beta chains from one sample in a study of T cells expressing NK-cell markers. TCRdb reanalyzed the 5' RACE reads and collapses them to one entry per CDR3 protein, without DNA. Its table records roughly 380,000 distinct CDR3 sequences. Sequencing input: blood T cells: a sorted CD56 or NKG2C T cell subset, CD4+ or CD8+ T cells, or bulk PBMC T cells (not recorded which). The receptors stem from a man aged 18-75 years in good health. Both conserved end residues are part of each CDR3.

>TRBV11-2|TRBJ2-1
CASSQGGLRANEQFF
>TRBV12-3/TRBV12-4|TRBJ1-1
CASSDDRVTEAFF
>TRBV5-4|TRBJ2-7
CASSRDRDSQYEQYF
>TRBV12-3/TRBV12-4|TRBJ2-6
CASSVRSSGANVLTF
>TRBV5-1|TRBJ1-6
CASSLQTGSYNSPLHF
>TRBV6-1|TRBJ2-3
CAGGSDRATDTQYF
>TRBV7-3|TRBJ2-5
CASRSGTGRSRDQYF
>TRBV29-1|TRBJ2-1
CSGEGINNEQFF
>TRBV19|TRBJ1-5
CASNQGFIQPQHF
>TRBV28|TRBJ2-5
CASSLAGAPGETQYF
>TRBV20-1|TRBJ2-7
CSVLRQTSYEQYF
>TRBV11-2|TRBJ2-2
CASSSHWMGSGELFF
>TRBV12-3/TRBV12-4|TRBJ1-4
CASSLLGGNEKLFF
>TRBV18|TRBJ1-2
CASSPTGQGTVGYTF
>TRBV12-3/TRBV12-4|TRBJ2-2
CASRIITGIAGELFF
>TRBV6-5|TRBJ2-4
CASSYEDSTYF
>TRBV5-1|TRBJ2-1
CASSSRAGGGDEQFF
>TRBV20-1|TRBJ1-6
CSASTSGIDSPLHF